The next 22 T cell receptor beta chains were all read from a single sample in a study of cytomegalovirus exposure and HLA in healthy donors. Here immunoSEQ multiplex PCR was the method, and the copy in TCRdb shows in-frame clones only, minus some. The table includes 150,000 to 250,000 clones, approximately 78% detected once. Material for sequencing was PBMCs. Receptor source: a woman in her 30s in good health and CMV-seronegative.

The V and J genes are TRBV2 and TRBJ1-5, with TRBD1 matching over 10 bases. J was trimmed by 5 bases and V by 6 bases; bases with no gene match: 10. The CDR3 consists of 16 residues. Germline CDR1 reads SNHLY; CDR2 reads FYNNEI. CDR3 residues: CASSLQGTGAYQPQHF. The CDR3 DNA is TGTGCCAGCAGCCTACAAGGGACAGGGGCTTATCAGCCCCAGCATTTT.

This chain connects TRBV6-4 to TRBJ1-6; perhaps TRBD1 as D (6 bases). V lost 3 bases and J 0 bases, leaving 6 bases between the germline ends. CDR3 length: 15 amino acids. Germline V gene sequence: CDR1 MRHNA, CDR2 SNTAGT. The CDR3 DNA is TGTGCCAGCAGTGAAGGGGGCTCCTATAATTCACCCCTCCACTTT. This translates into CASSEGGSYNSPLHF.

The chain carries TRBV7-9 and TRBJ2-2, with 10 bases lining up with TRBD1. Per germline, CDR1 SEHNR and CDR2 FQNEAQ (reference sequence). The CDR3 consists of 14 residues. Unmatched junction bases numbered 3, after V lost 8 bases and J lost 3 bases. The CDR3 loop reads CASDRGRDTGELFF. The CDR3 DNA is TGTGCCAGCGACAGGGGGCGAGACACCGGGGAGCTGTTTTTT. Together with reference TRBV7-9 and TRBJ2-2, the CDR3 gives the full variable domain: DTGVSQNPRHKITKRGQNVTFRCDPISEHNRLYWYRQTLGQGPEFLTYFQNEAQLEKSRLLSDRFSAERPKGSFSTLEIQRTEQGDSAMYLCASDRGRDTGELFFGEGSRLTVL.

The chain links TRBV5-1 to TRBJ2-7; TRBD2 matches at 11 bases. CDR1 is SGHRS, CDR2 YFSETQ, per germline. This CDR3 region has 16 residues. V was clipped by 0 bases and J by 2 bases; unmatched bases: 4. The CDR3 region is CASSLDSSGGPYEQYF. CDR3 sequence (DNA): TGCGCCAGCAGCTTGGATTCTAGCGGGGGGCCCTACGAGCAGTACTTC.

The CDR3 here is CASSKPRAGGYTF. The CDR3 DNA is TGTGCCAGCAGCAAGCCGAGGGCGGGGGGCTACACCTTC. The chain couples TRBV7-9 to TRBJ1-2; D call uncertain. Germline CDR1 and CDR2: SEHNR and FQNEAQ (reference sequence). The CDR3 sequence is 13 residues long. Trimming took 5 bases from V and 8 from J, leaving 15 bases between them.

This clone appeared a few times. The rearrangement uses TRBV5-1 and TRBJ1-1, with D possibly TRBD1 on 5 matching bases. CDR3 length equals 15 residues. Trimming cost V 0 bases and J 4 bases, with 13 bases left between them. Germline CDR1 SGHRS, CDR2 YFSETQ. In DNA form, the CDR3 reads TGCGCCAGCAGCTTGGAACTGGGGCCCCCCACTGAAGCTTTCTTT. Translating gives CASSLELGPPTEAFF.

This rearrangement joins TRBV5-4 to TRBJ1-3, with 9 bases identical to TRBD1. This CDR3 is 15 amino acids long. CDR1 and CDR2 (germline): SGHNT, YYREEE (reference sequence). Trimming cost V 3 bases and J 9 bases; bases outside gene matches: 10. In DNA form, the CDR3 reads TGTGCCAGCAGCTGGGGACAGGGAGATCCCCCCACCATATATTTT. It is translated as CASSWGQGDPPTIYF.

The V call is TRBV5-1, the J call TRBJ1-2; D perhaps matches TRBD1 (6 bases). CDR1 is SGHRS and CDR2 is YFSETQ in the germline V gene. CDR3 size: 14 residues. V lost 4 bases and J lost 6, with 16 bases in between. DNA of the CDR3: TGCGCCAGCAGCACCCTCGAGGGGGGGGATGGCTACACCTTC. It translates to CASSTLEGGDGYTF.

For the CDR3, the DNA is TGTGCCAGCAGCTCTAGCGGCGGCGGGGAGCTGTTTTTT. It translates to CASSSSGGGELFF. V usage is TRBV7-6 and J usage is TRBJ2-2, with 7 bases lining up with TRBD2. Germline V CDR1 and CDR2: SGHVS, FNYEAQ. The CDR3 runs to 13 residues. Trimming took 4 bases from V and 7 from J; bases not matched to a gene: 3.

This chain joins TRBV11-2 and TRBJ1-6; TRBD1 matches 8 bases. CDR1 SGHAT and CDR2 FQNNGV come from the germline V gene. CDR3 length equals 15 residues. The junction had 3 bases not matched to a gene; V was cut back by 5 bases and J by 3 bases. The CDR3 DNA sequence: TGTGCCAGCAGCCCGGACAGGGTCTATAATTCACCCCTCCACTTT. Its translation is CASSPDRVYNSPLHF.

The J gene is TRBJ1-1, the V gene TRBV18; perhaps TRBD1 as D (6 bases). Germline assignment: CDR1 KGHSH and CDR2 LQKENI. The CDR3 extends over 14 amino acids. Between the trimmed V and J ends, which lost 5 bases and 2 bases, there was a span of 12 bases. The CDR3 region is CASSKARGNTEAFF. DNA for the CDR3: TGTGCCAGCTCAAAGGCCAGGGGAAACACTGAAGCTTTCTTT.

The CDR3, as DNA: TGTGCCAGCAGCTTAGCGGGGGGACCTAGCGGGGAGTTAAATGAGCAGTTCTTC. It codes for CASSLAGGPSGELNEQFF. The rearrangement links TRBV7-9 to TRBJ2-1; 9 bases align to TRBD2. CDR1 SEHNR and CDR2 FQNEAQ come from the germline V gene (reference sequence). This CDR3 contains 18 residues. V trimming: 0 bases; J trimming: 7 bases; junction bases outside the gene matches: 13.

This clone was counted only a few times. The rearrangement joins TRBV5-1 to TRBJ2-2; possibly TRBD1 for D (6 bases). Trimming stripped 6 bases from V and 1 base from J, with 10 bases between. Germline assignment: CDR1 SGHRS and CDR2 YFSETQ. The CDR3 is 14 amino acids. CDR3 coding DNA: TGCGCCAGCAAGGAGACAGGGAACACCGGGGAGCTGTTTTTT. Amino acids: CASKETGNTGELFF. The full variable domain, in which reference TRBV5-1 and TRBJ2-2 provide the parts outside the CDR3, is KAGVTQTPRYLIKTRGQQVTLSCSPISGHRSVSWYQQTPGQGLQFLFEYFSETQRNKGNFPGRFSGRQFSNSRSEMNVSTLELGDSALYLCASKETGNTGELFFGEGSRLTVL.

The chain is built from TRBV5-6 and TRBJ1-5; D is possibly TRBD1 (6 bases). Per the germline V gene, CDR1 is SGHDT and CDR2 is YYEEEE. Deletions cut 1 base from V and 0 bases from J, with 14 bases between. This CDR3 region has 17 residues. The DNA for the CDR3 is TGTGCCAGCAGCTTGTTTGACAGGCCCGTTAGCAATCAGCCCCAGCATTTT. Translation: CASSLFDRPVSNQPQHF.

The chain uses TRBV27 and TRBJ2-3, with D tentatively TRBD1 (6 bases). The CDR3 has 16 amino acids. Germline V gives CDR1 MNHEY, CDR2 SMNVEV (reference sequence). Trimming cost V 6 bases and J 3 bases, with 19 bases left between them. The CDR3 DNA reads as TGTGCCAGCAGAGCGTTGGGGGCTGGGACGACAGATACGCAGTATTTT. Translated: CASRALGAGTTDTQYF.

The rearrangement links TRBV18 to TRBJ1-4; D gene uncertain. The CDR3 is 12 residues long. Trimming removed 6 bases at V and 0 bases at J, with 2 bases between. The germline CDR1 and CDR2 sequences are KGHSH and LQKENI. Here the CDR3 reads CASSTTNEKLFF. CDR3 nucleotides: TGTGCCAGCTCCACAACTAATGAAAAACTGTTTTTT.

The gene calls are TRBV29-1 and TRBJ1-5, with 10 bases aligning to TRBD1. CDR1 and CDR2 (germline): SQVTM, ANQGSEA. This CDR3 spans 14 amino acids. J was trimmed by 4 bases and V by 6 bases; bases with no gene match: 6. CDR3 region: CSVTGQGVNQPQHF. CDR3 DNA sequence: TGCAGCGTGACAGGACAGGGGGTTAATCAGCCCCAGCATTTT.

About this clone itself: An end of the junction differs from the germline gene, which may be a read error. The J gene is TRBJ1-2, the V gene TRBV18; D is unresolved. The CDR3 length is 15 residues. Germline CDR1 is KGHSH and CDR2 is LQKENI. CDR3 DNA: TGTGTCAGCTCACCACAAACAGACCCTAACTATGGCTACACCTTC. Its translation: CVSSPQTDPNYGYTF. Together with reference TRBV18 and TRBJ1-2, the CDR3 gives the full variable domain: NAGVMQNPRHLVRRRGQEARLRCSPMKGHSHVYWYRQLPEEGLKFMVYLQKENIIDESGMPKERFSAEFPKEGPSILRIQQVVRGDSAAYFCVSSPQTDPNYGYTFGSGTRLTVV.

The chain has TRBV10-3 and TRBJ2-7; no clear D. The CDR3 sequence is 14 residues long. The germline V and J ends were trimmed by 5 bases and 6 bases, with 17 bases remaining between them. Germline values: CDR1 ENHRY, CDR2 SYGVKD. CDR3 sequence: CAISNLPDRPEQYF. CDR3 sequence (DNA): TGTGCCATCAGTAACCTCCCAGATCGCCCCGAGCAGTACTTC.

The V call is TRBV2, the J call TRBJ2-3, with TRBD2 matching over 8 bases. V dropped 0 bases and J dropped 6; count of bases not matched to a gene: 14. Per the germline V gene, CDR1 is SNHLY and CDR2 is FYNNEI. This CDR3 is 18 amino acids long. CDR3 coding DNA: TGTGCCAGCAGTGAAGCGAGCCCGGGAGGGAGGTCCACGGATACGCAGTATTTT. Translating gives CASSEASPGGRSTDTQYF. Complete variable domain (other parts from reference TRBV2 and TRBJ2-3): EPEVTQTPSHQVTQMGQEVILRCVPISNHLYFYWYRQILGQKVEFLVSFYNNEISEKSEIFDDQFSVERPDGSNFTLKIRSTKLEDSAMYFCASSEASPGGRSTDTQYFGPGTRLTVL.

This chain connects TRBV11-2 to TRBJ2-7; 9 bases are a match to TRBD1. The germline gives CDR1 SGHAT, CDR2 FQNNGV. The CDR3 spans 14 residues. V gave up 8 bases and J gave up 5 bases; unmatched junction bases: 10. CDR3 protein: CASRSGTGSHEQYF. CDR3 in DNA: TGTGCCAGCCGTTCCGGGACAGGGTCGCACGAGCAGTACTTC.

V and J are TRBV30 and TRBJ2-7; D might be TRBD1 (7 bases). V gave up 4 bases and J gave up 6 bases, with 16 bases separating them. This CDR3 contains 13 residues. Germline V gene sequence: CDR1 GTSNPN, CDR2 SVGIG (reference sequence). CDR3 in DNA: TGTGCCTGGACTAACAGGGGAGGAGGCGAGCAGTACTTC. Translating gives CAWTNRGGGEQYF.